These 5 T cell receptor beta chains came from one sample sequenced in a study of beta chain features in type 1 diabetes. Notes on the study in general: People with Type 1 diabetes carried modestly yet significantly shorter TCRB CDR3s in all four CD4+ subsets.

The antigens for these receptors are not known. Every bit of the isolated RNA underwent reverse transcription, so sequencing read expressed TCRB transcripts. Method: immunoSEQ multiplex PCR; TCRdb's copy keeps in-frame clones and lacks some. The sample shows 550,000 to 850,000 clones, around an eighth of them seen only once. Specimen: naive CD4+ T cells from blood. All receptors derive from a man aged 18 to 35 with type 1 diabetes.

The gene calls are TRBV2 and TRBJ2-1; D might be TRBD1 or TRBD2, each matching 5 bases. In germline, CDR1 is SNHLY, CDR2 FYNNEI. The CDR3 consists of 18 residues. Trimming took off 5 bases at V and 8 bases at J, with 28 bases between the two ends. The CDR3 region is CASSSVEGRQSWTHEQFF. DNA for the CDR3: TGTGCCAGCAGTTCGGTAGAGGGGCGCCAGTCATGGACCCATGAGCAGTTCTTC.

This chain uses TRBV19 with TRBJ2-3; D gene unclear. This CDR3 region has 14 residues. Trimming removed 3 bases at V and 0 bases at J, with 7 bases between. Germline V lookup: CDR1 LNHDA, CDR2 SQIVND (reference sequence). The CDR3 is CASSISASTDTQYF. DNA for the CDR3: TGTGCCAGTAGTATCAGCGCTAGCACAGATACGCAGTATTTT.

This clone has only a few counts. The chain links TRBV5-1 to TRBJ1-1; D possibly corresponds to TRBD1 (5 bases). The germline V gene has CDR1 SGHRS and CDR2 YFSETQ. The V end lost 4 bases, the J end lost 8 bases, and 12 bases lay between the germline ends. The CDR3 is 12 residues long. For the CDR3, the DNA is TGCGCCAGCAGCGAAGCCGGGACCGAAGCTTTCTTT. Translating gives CASSEAGTEAFF. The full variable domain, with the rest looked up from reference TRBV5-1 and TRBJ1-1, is KAGVTQTPRYLIKTRGQQVTLSCSPISGHRSVSWYQQTPGQGLQFLFEYFSETQRNKGNFPGRFSGRQFSNSRSEMNVSTLELGDSALYLCASSEAGTEAFFGQGTRLTVV.

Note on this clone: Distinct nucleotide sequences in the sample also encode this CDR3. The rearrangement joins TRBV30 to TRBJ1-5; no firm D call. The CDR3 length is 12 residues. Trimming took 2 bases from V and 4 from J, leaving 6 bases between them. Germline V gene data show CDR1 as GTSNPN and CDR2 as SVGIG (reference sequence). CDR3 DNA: TGTGCCTGGAGTTCGAGGAATCAGCCCCAGCATTTT. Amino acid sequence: CAWSSRNQPQHF.

CDR3 coding DNA: TGTGCCAGCAGAGGCCCCGGGTTGGCTTTCTTT. This gives the protein CASRGPGLAFF. This chain links TRBV27 with TRBJ1-1; D remains unclear. Trimming left V 6 bases short and J 11 bases short, with 13 bases between. Germline CDR1 MNHEY, CDR2 SMNVEV (reference sequence). The CDR3 runs 11 residues.